A selection of T cell receptor beta chains follows, all from one sample in a study of graft-versus-host responses after intestinal transplantation. Assay used: immunoSEQ multiplex PCR; TCRdb lists only in-frame clones, some missing. Of about 100,000 clones listed, about 90% are singletons. These receptors lack a known antigen. Source: unstimulated CD4+ T cells sorted from spleen or lymph node cells, taken before intestinal transplant. The receptor source for this set is a human donor who received an intestinal transplant. The CDR3 runs from the conserved cysteine through the conserved F or W. D genes are given only for firm matches.

d_call j_call v_call cdr3_aa
TRBD1 TRBJ1-6 TRBV10-3 CAIGGQGAQSSPLHF
NA TRBJ2-7 TRBV6-6 CASSYFNYEQYF
NA TRBJ2-3 TRBV7-9 CASSLVEGVGTDTQYF
NA TRBJ1-1 TRBV5-1 CASSWDRGGTEAFF
TRBD2 TRBJ2-5 TRBV5-1 CASRGREDQETQYF
TRBD2 TRBJ2-3 TRBV7-6 CASSLAPAGGPRDTQYF
TRBD1 TRBJ1-1 TRBV19 CASRRQGATAEAFF
TRBD1 TRBJ1-2 TRBV4-1 CASSPTGFDGYTF
TRBD2 TRBJ2-2 TRBV6-4 CASSDSGLSNTGELFF
TRBD1 TRBJ1-2 TRBV6-1 CASSAYSETGIRYGYTF
NA TRBJ2-2 TRBV5-1 CASSWGGENTGELFF
TRBD2 TRBJ2-1 TRBV7-7 CASSPGSLAGGGEQFF
NA TRBJ1-5 TRBV19 CASSRQKYSNQPQHF
NA TRBJ2-2 TRBV6-1 CASRPTGSNGELFF
TRBD2 TRBJ2-7 TRBV2 CASSVEAGGPYEQYF
NA TRBJ2-7 TRBV23-1 CAVRIGTRYSYEQYF